The clone carrying this TCR beta chain appeared a few times. The target antigen is unknown. This entry is derived from a study of T cells in Graves' hyperthyroidism and ophthalmopathy. Whole-study findings and limits: The model identified upcoming ophthalmopathy a median approximately 6.4 months ahead of onset. Ophthalmopathy was told apart from stable hyperthyroidism by a 13 V-J model.

V was trimmed by 2 bases and J by 0 bases, leaving 26 bases between them. Per germline, CDR1 DFQATT and CDR2 SNEGSKA (reference sequence). The CDR3 has 19 amino acids. Researchers amplified the TCR beta CDR3 regions from RNA transcripts. TCR CDR3 regions were first amplified by RT-PCR with HTBI primers. TCRdb processed the multiplex PCR reads anew with MiXCR; each CDR3 protein has one entry. The sample lists 530,000 or so distinct CDR3 sequences, under 20% occurring once. Sequencing was carried out using blood. This TCR was sampled from a woman aged 18-29 years with Graves' ophthalmopathy. The rearrangement links TRBV20-1 to TRBJ2-7; D may be TRBD2 (6 bases). CDR3 in DNA: TGCAGTGCTAGAAATATCGTCGTGACTAGTCGGGCCCGCTCCTACGAGCAGTACTTC. Protein: CSARNIVVTSRARSYEQYF.